This T cell receptor beta chain was sequenced in a study of post-analysis software for immune sequencing data. Study-wide results and caveats: Patients showed TRBV5-6, TRBV5-1 and TRBV20-1 among roughly 5 TRBV segments more frequent than in controls.

Unique-molecular-identifier-tagged TCR beta cDNA libraries were used. TCRdb itself ran the PCR reads through MiXCR, one entry per CDR3 protein. The sample consists of hundreds of thousands of distinct CDR3 sequences, approximately 39% of them appearing once. Regarding this clonotype: The antigen remains unidentified.

Germline V gives CDR1 MNHEY, CDR2 SVGEGT. This CDR3 region has 15 residues. The ends were cut back, 5 bases at V and 1 base at J, with 12 bases in the middle. The chain carries TRBV6-2 or TRBV6-3 and TRBJ2-1, with D hard to call. This sequence originates from a girl aged 2 to 10 with multiple sclerosis. The source material was blood. Here the CDR3 reads CASSPPSKSYNEQFF. Here the CDR3 DNA reads TGTGCCAGCAGTCCCCCCAGCAAATCCTACAATGAGCAGTTCTTC.